These T cell receptor beta chains were read from a single sample in a study of T cells after yellow fever vaccination. TCRdb reprocessed the 5' RACE reads via MiXCR and lists one record per CDR3 protein. Among over 300,000 distinct CDR3 sequences, about 4% were seen once, and the ten largest hold roughly 24%. This specimen consisted of PBMCs, obtained 5 days after the yellow fever booster vaccination. These receptors all come from a man between 18 and 35 years old who received the YFV17D yellow fever vaccine. Each CDR3 is given with its conserved first and last residue. The D gene is left open where the match is weak. Size tells how often a clone was seen (once, few, many) or the class of an expanded clone, and some rows leave it out.

DNA,CDR3,V,size,D,J
TGCGCCAGCAGCCAAGATGAGAGCACCTACGAGCAGTACTTC,CASSQDESTYEQYF,TRBV4-3,NA,NA,TRBJ2-7
TGTGCCAGCAGTCCACTAGCGGGGGGGCCTCAAGAGACCCAGTACTTC,CASSPLAGGPQETQYF,TRBV7-3,few,TRBD2,TRBJ2-5
TGTGCCAGCAGAGCGGAGAATACAGATACGCAGTATTTT,CASRAENTDTQYF,TRBV3-1,many,NA,TRBJ2-3
TGTGCCAGCAGCTTGATGGGGTCTGAGGATCTGAGGACTGAAGCTTTCTTT,CASSLMGSEDLRTEAFF,TRBV5-6,NA,NA,TRBJ1-1
TGTGCCAGCTCCCACTCCGGGGGCTACGAGCAGTACTTC,CASSHSGGYEQYF,TRBV18,many,NA,TRBJ2-7
TGCGCCAGCAGCCACCGGGTCGGGGACTATGGCTACACCTTC,CASSHRVGDYGYTF,TRBV4-1,NA,NA,TRBJ1-2
TGCAGCGTTGTAGGACTAGCGGGCGTTAGCTCCTACAATGAGCAGTTCTTC,CSVVGLAGVSSYNEQFF,TRBV29-1,many,TRBD2,TRBJ2-1
TGTGCCAGCAGCTTAGAACAGGGTGGAGGCAAGACCCAGTACTTC,CASSLEQGGGKTQYF,TRBV7-2,NA,NA,TRBJ2-5
TGTGCCAGCAGCGAGGGGGGGGAGGAGCCCCAGCATTTT,CASSEGGEEPQHF,TRBV28,few,NA,TRBJ1-5
TGTGCCAGCAGTTTATCACGCGGGGGGGCCGGAGATACGCAGTATTTT,CASSLSRGGAGDTQYF,TRBV27,NA,TRBD2,TRBJ2-3
TGTGCCAGCGCAAGCGGACAGCCCAATGAGCAGTTCTTC,CASASGQPNEQFF,TRBV6-5,NA,NA,TRBJ2-1
TGCAGTGCTATACCCCGCCCAGGGGTATGGGGCTACACCTTC,CSAIPRPGVWGYTF,TRBV20-1,once,NA,TRBJ1-2
TGTGCCAGCAGCGTGGACCCGGACAGGAACAATGAGCAGTTCTTC,CASSVDPDRNNEQFF,TRBV9,NA,TRBD1,TRBJ2-1
TGTGCCAGCACCCGGGACAGGGCCGTAGATACGCAGTATTTT,CASTRDRAVDTQYF,TRBV11-2,NA,TRBD1,TRBJ2-3
TGCGCCAGCAGCCAAGATCGGGGGAAAGGAAACACCATATATTTT,CASSQDRGKGNTIYF,TRBV4-3,few,NA,TRBJ1-3
TGTGCCAGCAGCGCTGTTTCGGGGTATGGCTACACCTTC,CASSAVSGYGYTF,TRBV7-9,many,NA,TRBJ1-2
TGCAGCGTTTTACCCGGGACAGGGGGGAATCACAATGAGCAGTTCTTC,CSVLPGTGGNHNEQFF,TRBV29-1,many,TRBD1,TRBJ2-1
TGTGCCAGCAGCCCACCGAGGGGGACCCGCCAAGAGACCCAGTACTTC,CASSPPRGTRQETQYF,TRBV7-2,few,NA,TRBJ2-5
TGCGCCAGCAGGCCCGGGACTAGCACAGATACGCAGTATTTT,CASRPGTSTDTQYF,TRBV5-1,many,NA,TRBJ2-3
TGTGCCAGCAGAGGACAGGGGGATAGTCAGCCCCAGCATTTT,CASRGQGDSQPQHF,TRBV12-3/TRBV12-4,few,TRBD1,TRBJ1-5
TGTGCCAGCAGTATCTCCGGAGATACGCAGTATTTT,CASSISGDTQYF,TRBV6-2/TRBV6-3,few,NA,TRBJ2-3
TGTGCCAGCAGGCTTACCGGGACAGTGGGGGACAATGAGCAGTTCTTC,CASRLTGTVGDNEQFF,TRBV6-5,NA,TRBD1,TRBJ2-1
TGTGCCAGCAGCCAGGACAGGGGCAGGGATACGCAGTATTTT,CASSQDRGRDTQYF,TRBV7-2,many,TRBD1,TRBJ2-3
TGTGCCAGCTCACCAATCTCTGATACCACTGAAGCTTTCTTT,CASSPISDTTEAFF,TRBV18,many,NA,TRBJ1-1
TGCGCCAGCAGCCAACAAAGGTGGACTAGCAGGTCAGATACGCAGTATTTT,CASSQQRWTSRSDTQYF,TRBV4-3,few,TRBD2,TRBJ2-3
TGTGCCAGCAGCCGGGGCATCACAGATACGCAGTATTTT,CASSRGITDTQYF,TRBV7-3,many,NA,TRBJ2-3
TGTGCCAGTAGTATCCTAGCGGGGCTAGAGACCCAGTACTTC,CASSILAGLETQYF,TRBV19,many,TRBD2,TRBJ2-5
TGCGCCAGCAGCCCGACTTGGGGGTACGCCTACAATGAGCAGTTCTTC,CASSPTWGYAYNEQFF,TRBV4-1,many,NA,TRBJ2-1
TGCGCCAGCAAACTGACGGGGGCCACAGATACGCAGTATTTT,CASKLTGATDTQYF,TRBV4-3,many,NA,TRBJ2-3
TGCGCCAGCAGCTTGGGGCCAGGGGTTCAGCCCCAGCATTTT,CASSLGPGVQPQHF,TRBV5-1,NA,NA,TRBJ1-5
TGTGCCAGCAGCTTGACGGGACATGGCTACACCTTC,CASSLTGHGYTF,TRBV5-4,many,NA,TRBJ1-2
TGTGCCAGCAGCCAGGGGGTTCACACTGAAGCTTTCTTT,CASSQGVHTEAFF,TRBV14,NA,NA,TRBJ1-1
TGTGCCAGCAGTGAAGGTGGACAAGGCCCGGGGACCCAGTACTTC,CASSEGGQGPGTQYF,TRBV2,few,NA,TRBJ2-5
TGCAGTGCAGGGACGGCGAACAATGGCTACACCTTC,CSAGTANNGYTF,TRBV20-1,NA,NA,TRBJ1-2
TGCGCCAGCAGCCAAGATTCCCTAGCGGGGGCCAAAGAGACCCAGTACTTC,CASSQDSLAGAKETQYF,TRBV4-1,NA,TRBD2,TRBJ2-5
TGTGCCACCAGCACCCGAGCGGCCGGAAACACAGATACGCAGTATTTT,CATSTRAAGNTDTQYF,TRBV15,NA,NA,TRBJ2-3
TGCGCCAGCAGCTTTTCTACTCCCGAGGAGACCCAGTACTTC,CASSFSTPEETQYF,TRBV5-1,NA,NA,TRBJ2-5
TGTGCCAGCAGTGAGGGGGGCGATGAGCAGTTCTTC,CASSEGGDEQFF,TRBV12-3/TRBV12-4,many,NA,TRBJ2-1
TGTGCCAGGAGGGAAGTTTTGGCGAACACTGAAGCTTTCTTT,CARREVLANTEAFF,TRBV2,few,NA,TRBJ1-1
TGCAGTGCTAGATTGTTGGGGACTAGCGTGGGGGTAGGAGTCGAGACCCAGTACTTC,CSARLLGTSVGVGVETQYF,TRBV20-1,NA,TRBD2,TRBJ2-5
TGCGCCAGCAGCCAAGATTTAGGCGGGGAGCTGTTTTTT,CASSQDLGGELFF,TRBV4-3,few,NA,TRBJ2-2
TGTGCCAGCGGCCGCTACACCGCCTACGAGCAGTACTTC,CASGRYTAYEQYF,TRBV12-3/TRBV12-4,NA,NA,TRBJ2-7